This T cell receptor (beta chain) was identified in a study of cytomegalovirus exposure and HLA in healthy donors. Regarding the study as a whole: Available immune exposure information covered CMV serostatus only. In a later analysis, an Asian-associated ancestry cluster reportedly showed fewer N-insertions than the approximately 610-donor mean.

With respect to this clone: Antigen: not known.

Both 60 Vbeta primers and 13 Jbeta primers went into the PCR. TCRdb keeps only in-frame clones here, not all; method: immunoSEQ multiplex PCR. The sample yields fewer than 250,000 clones, 82% seen once. V was cut by 1 base and J by 5 bases, with 9 bases left in between. The CDR3 sequence is 13 residues long. Per the germline V gene, CDR1 is MNHEY and CDR2 is SVGAGI. Participants comprised healthy donors of bone marrow. This chain links TRBV6-5 with TRBJ2-7; D remains unclear. The sample taken for sequencing was PBMCs. The sequence was collected from a man in his forties or fifties in good health and CMV-seropositive. CDR3 bases: TGTGCCAGCAGTTACTTTGGAGAGAACGAGCAGTACTTC. It yields the protein CASSYFGENEQYF.